A single sample is the source of the 10 T cell receptor beta chains below, sequenced in a study of beta chain features in type 1 diabetes. These receptors' targets are unknown. Study-wide results and limits: A moderate, significant TCRB CDR3 shortening appeared in type 1 diabetes across four CD4+ subsets.

The whole isolated RNA underwent reverse transcription, so sequencing captured expressed TCRB transcripts. Libraries were prepared by immunoSEQ multiplex PCR; TCRdb keeps only in-frame clonotypes and omits some of them. The repertoire holds about 370,000 clones, with 9.6% as singletons. Sample: central memory CD4+ T cells from blood. These receptor sequences come from a man in his thirties or forties with type 1 diabetes.

This clone was detected a few times. The V call is TRBV5-1, the J call TRBJ2-3, with TRBD1 identical over 8 bases. CDR1 SGHRS and CDR2 YFSETQ come from the germline V gene. Trimming cost V 5 bases and J 6 bases; bases outside gene matches: 8. The CDR3 extends over 14 amino acids. The CDR3 region is CASSGQGASDTQYF. CDR3 bases: TGCGCCAGCAGTGGGCAGGGGGCTTCGGATACGCAGTATTTT.

This clone was counted only a few times. The gene calls are TRBV7-2 and TRBJ2-3, with TRBD2 as a possible D gene (6 bases). V was pared by 5 bases and J by 5 bases, with 14 bases between. Germline-derived CDR1 and CDR2 are SGHTA and FQGNSA. This CDR3 region has 14 residues. The chain's CDR3 is CASSQSGGGDTQYF. The DNA of the CDR3 is TGTGCCAGCAGCCAATCCGGGGGAGGAGATACGCAGTATTTT.

This clone appeared many times. For the CDR3, the DNA is TGTGCCAGATCTTTTAGCGGGAGGTTATCCTACAATGAGCAGTTCTTC. This translates into CARSFSGRLSYNEQFF. The chain joins TRBV21-1 to TRBJ2-1; the D call TRBD2 from the table was never checked on the DNA. TRBV21-1 is listed as a pseudogene. The CDR3 contains 16 residues.

This clone has only a few counts. This rearrangement joins TRBV10-2 to TRBJ2-1; 8 positions agree with TRBD2. Germline V lookup: CDR1 WSHSY, CDR2 SAAADI. CDR3 size: 14 residues. V shed 3 bases and J 7 bases; nucleotides not matched to a gene: 5. CDR3 in amino acids: CASSDAGGKNEQFF. For the CDR3, the DNA is TGCGCCAGCAGTGACGCGGGAGGAAAAAATGAGCAGTTCTTC.

In this sample, this clone turned up many times. The V and J genes are TRBV28 and TRBJ1-1, with D tentatively TRBD1 (5 bases). The V gene lost 6 bases and the J gene lost 1 base, with 9 bases spanning the gap. CDR3 size: 13 residues. Germline V gives CDR1 MDHEN, CDR2 SYDVKM. CDR3 loop: CASSPGKNTEAFF. The CDR3 region has the DNA TGTGCCAGCAGCCCAGGGAAGAACACTGAAGCTTTCTTT.

The sample holds a few counts of this clone. The chain employs TRBV5-1 and TRBJ2-3; weak D call: TRBD1 (6 bases). CDR1 SGHRS and CDR2 YFSETQ come from the germline V gene. Trimming took off 6 bases at V and 2 bases at J, with 13 bases between the two ends. The CDR3 is made up of 14 amino acids. The CDR3 coding sequence is TGCGCCAGCACCTCCGGGACAACCACAGATACGCAGTATTTT. It encodes CASTSGTTTDTQYF.

The gene calls are TRBV11-1 and TRBJ2-1; 8 bases are a match to TRBD1. V lost 4 bases to trimming and J lost 2 bases; unmatched junction nucleotides: 4. Germline CDR1 SGHAT, CDR2 FQDESV (reference sequence). There are 15 residues in the CDR3. The CDR3 region has the DNA TGTGCCAGCAGCTCAGACAGGGGTCCCTACAATGAGCAGTTCTTC. This codes for CASSSDRGPYNEQFF.

The chain recombines TRBV9 with TRBJ2-1; the match to TRBD2 covers 9 bases. Germline CDR1 is SGDLS and CDR2 is YYNGEE. The CDR3 totals 16 residues. J was trimmed by 6 bases and V by 4 bases; bases with no gene match: 11. The CDR3 bases are TGTGCCAGCAGCCCCATGGGAGCGGGGGGACCCAATGAGCAGTTCTTC. Encoded protein: CASSPMGAGGPNEQFF.

In this sample, this clone turned up a few times. The chain is built from TRBV5-6 and TRBJ2-3; D unclear. This CDR3 region has 11 residues. Per germline, CDR1 SGHDT and CDR2 YYEEEE. V was shortened by 1 base and J by 5 bases, with 2 bases between the two germline ends. This CDR3 is CASSLQDTQYF. The CDR3 DNA reads as TGTGCCAGCAGCTTGCAAGATACGCAGTATTTT.

This clone was seen a few times. The rearrangement uses TRBV6-1 and TRBJ2-1; TRBD2 aligns across 8 bases. Looked up from germline, CDR1 is MNHNS and CDR2 is SASEGT. Trimming took 4 bases from V and 2 from J; bases not matched to a gene: 10. The CDR3 spans 17 residues. CDR3 residues: CASSAWRISGTYNEQFF. The DNA for the CDR3 is TGTGCCAGCAGTGCGTGGCGGATTAGCGGGACCTACAATGAGCAGTTCTTC.